This T cell receptor beta chain is from a study of graft-versus-host responses after intestinal transplantation. Overall study context: Recipients uniformly received anti-thymocyte globulin induction, followed by tacrolimus and steroids for about 3 years.

As regards this clone: The antigen is undetermined.

Assay used: immunoSEQ multiplex PCR; TCRdb lists only in-frame clones, some missing. The data show roughly 120,000 clones, with more than 80% seen just once and about 0.25% held by the top ten. General observations from the study: In recipient marrow, GvH clones were found, and some appeared first in ileum or blood.

Germline CDR1 reads MDHEN; CDR2 reads SYDVKM. V lost 7 bases, J lost 4 bases, and 17 bases lay in between. The CDR3 has 14 residues. The specimen comprised unstimulated CD4+ T cells sorted from spleen or lymph node cells, sampled before transplant. The V call is TRBV28, the J call TRBJ2-7; D remains ambiguous. The TCR sequence derives from a human donor who was the organ donor for an intestinal transplant. The CDR3 DNA reads TGTGCCAGCATTGACGGAGACGTGTTATACGAGCAGTACTTC. It yields the protein CASIDGDVLYEQYF.